This T cell receptor beta chain was retrieved from a study of cytomegalovirus exposure and HLA in healthy donors. Overall study results and limits: Looking again later, the authors saw that most CMV-associated TCR beta chains seemed HLA-restricted.

In the PCR, 60 Vbeta and 13 Jbeta primers were used. How the authors handled the data: A later analysis counted about 80 million unique TCR beta chains, some 12 million shared. Libraries were prepared by immunoSEQ multiplex PCR; TCRdb keeps only in-frame clonotypes and omits some of them. Clonal size and the V and J genes are those of that table, whereas D and trimming came from the DNA. The table lists 250,000 to 300,000 clones, roughly 86% of them singletons. As regards this clone: What it recognizes is unknown.

V was clipped by 0 bases and J by 13 bases, with 5 bases between them. This CDR3 has 11 amino acids. Germline V CDR1 and CDR2: SGHNT, YYREEE (reference sequence). The TCR was taken from a woman between 40 and 55 years old in good health and CMV-seropositive. The source material was PBMCs. V and J are TRBV5-4 and TRBJ1-6; D gene uncertain. CDR3 nucleotides: TGTGCCAGCAGCTTGGGAGGGCCCCTCCACTTT. Encoded protein: CASSLGGPLHF.